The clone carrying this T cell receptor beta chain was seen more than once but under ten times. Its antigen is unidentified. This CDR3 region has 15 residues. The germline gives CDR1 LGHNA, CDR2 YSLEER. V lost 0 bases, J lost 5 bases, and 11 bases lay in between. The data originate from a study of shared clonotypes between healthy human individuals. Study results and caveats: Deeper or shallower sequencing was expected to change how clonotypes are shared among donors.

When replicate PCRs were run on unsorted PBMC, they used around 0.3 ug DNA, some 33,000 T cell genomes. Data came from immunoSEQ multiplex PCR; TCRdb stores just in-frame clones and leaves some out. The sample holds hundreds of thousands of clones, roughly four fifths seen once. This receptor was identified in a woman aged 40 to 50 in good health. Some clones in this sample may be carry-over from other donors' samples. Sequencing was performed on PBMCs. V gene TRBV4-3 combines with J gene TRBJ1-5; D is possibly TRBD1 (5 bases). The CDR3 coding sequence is TGCGCCAGCAGCCAAGACGGGGGGGGTCATCAGCCCCAGCATTTT. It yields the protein CASSQDGGGHQPQHF.